This section outlines one TCR beta chain sequence together with its context. Participant ages covered about 18 to 95 years across 25 or so US areas. In the original processing: Amplified reference gene primers provided the basis for estimating nucleated cell counts. The protocol was immunoSEQ multiplex PCR, while the TCRdb copy is restricted to in-frame clones and leaves out a portion. V and J calls and clone size are those listed in that table; D and trimming were worked out from the DNA. Of about 330,000 clones listed, nearly 90% were seen once; the top ten hold approximately 5%. This record belongs to a study of blood T cell repertoires in COVID-19. CDR1 LNHNV and CDR2 YYDKDF come from the germline V gene (reference sequence). CDR3 length equals 16 residues. V was cut by 0 bases and J by 4 bases, with 15 bases left in between.

This clonotype was obtained from a woman aged 25 to 39 who had recovered from COVID-19. Sequenced sample: PBMCs or T cells enriched from blood (not recorded which). This chain uses TRBV15 with TRBJ1-1; D gene uncertain. This CDR3 reads CATSRDRVAVTTEAFF. CDR3 nucleotide sequence: TGTGCCACCAGCAGAGATCGGGTTGCAGTCACCACTGAAGCTTTCTTT.